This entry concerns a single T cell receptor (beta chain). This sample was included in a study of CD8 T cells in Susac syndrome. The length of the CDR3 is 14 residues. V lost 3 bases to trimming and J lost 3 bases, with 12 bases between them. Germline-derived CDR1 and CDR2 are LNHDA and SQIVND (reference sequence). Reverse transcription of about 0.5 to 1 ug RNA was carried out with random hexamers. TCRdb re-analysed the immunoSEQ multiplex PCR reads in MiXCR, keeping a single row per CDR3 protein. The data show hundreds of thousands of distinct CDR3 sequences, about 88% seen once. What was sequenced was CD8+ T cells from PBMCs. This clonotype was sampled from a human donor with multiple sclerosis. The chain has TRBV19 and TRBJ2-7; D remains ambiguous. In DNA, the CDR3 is TGTGCCAGTAGTATGTCCCCTGTTGGCTACGAGCAGTACTTC. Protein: CASSMSPVGYEQYF. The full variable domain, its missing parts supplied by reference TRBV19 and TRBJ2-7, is DGGITQSPKYLFRKEGQNVTLSCEQNLNHDAMYWYRQDPGQGLRLIYYSQIVNDFQKGDIAEGYSVSREKKESFPLTVTSAQKNPTAFYLCASSMSPVGYEQYFGPGTRLTVT.